The sequence of this T cell receptor beta chain was determined in a study of T cells in Graves' hyperthyroidism and ophthalmopathy. Broader study findings: For ophthalmopathy, model prediction preceded onset by a median about six months.

PBMCs were collected from an approximately 9.3 ml volume of fresh peripheral blood. What was amplified from RNA transcripts were TCR beta CDR3 regions. The HTBI set primed first-round TCR CDR3 RT-PCR. A single record per CDR3 protein comes from TCRdb applying MiXCR to the multiplex PCR reads. The sample gives 560,000 or so distinct CDR3 sequences, less than 20% of which show up once; roughly 50% is in the top ten. From germline, CDR1 is DFQATT and CDR2 SNEGSKA (reference sequence). There are 11 residues in the CDR3. Concerning this clonotype: Its antigen is unidentified. Compared with germline, one end of the junction differs, possibly owing to a read error.

The rearrangement links TRBV20-1 to TRBJ1-3, with D uncertain. The source of this sequence is a middle-aged man with Graves' ophthalmopathy. The sequenced sample consisted of blood. The CDR3 spells CSARAGTTIYF. CDR3 bases: TGCAGTGCCCGGGCGGGAACCACCATATATTTT.